These 28 T cell receptor beta chains share one sample of origin, sequenced in a study of blood T cell repertoires in COVID-19 (dated by TCRdb to between 2020 and 2021). Libraries were prepared through the immunoSEQ multiplex PCR assay. Drawn from immuneACCESS, this table holds only the in-frame rearrangements with V and J called that TCRdb kept. Clones are partly lost; checked studies trace under half to an unresolved V gene and leave the rest unexplained. For this sample the table gives about 300,000 clones, of which 80% to 90% were detected only once. The ten largest clones capture approximately 1.5% of the sample. Sequencing used peripheral blood. The receptors shown here come from a woman aged 40 to 50 who had recovered from COVID-19.

The V gene is TRBV11-3, the J gene TRBJ2-1, with TRBD2 matching over 7 bases. Germline values: CDR1 SGHNT, CDR2 YENEEA. V lost 5 bases, J lost 8 bases, and 9 bases stayed unmatched. The CDR3 extends over 14 amino acids. CDR3 region: CASSPMGGRDEQFF. The CDR3, as DNA: TGTGCCAGCAGCCCCATGGGCGGGAGAGATGAGCAGTTCTTC.

The chain carries TRBV6-2 or TRBV6-3 and TRBJ1-1, with TRBD1 matching 9 bases. Germline lookup yields CDR1 MNHEY and CDR2 SVGEGT. The CDR3 sequence is 17 residues long. V shed 4 bases and J 2 bases; nucleotides not matched to a gene: 11. CDR3 region: CASSFPGDRALNTEAFF. CDR3 coding DNA: TGTGCCAGCAGTTTTCCCGGGGACAGGGCTCTCAACACTGAAGCTTTCTTT.

This chain uses TRBV5-4 with TRBJ1-3, with no clear D. Trimming left V 4 bases short and J 0 bases short, with 8 bases between. CDR1 SGHNT and CDR2 YYREEE come from the germline V gene (reference sequence). The CDR3 totals 14 residues. The CDR3 reads CASSQASSGNTIYF. The CDR3 DNA is TGTGCCAGCAGCCAGGCAAGCTCTGGAAACACCATATATTTT.

This sequence joins TRBV18 and TRBJ1-4; possibly TRBD1 for D (6 bases). This CDR3 has 16 residues. V dropped 4 bases and J dropped 0 bases, with 12 bases sitting between them. Germline CDR1 KGHSH, CDR2 LQKENI. The CDR3 bases are TGTGCCAGCTCACGGTCGAGGGGGACAACTAATGAAAAACTGTTTTTT. Translation gives CASSRSRGTTNEKLFF. Using reference TRBV18 and TRBJ1-4 for the parts outside the CDR3, the full variable domain is NAGVMQNPRHLVRRRGQEARLRCSPMKGHSHVYWYRQLPEEGLKFMVYLQKENIIDESGMPKERFSAEFPKEGPSILRIQQVVRGDSAAYFCASSRSRGTTNEKLFFGSGTQLSVL.

The chain links TRBV9 to TRBJ2-7, with 8 bases fitting TRBD2. Per germline, CDR1 SGDLS and CDR2 YYNGEE. J gave up 2 bases and V 3 bases, and 10 bases lay outside the gene matches. The CDR3 length is 16 residues. Written as DNA, the CDR3 is TGTGCCAGCAGCGCCTCGACTAAGCGGGGGACCTACGAGCAGTACTTC. Protein product: CASSASTKRGTYEQYF.

J is TRBJ2-3 and V is TRBV3-1 (or the pseudogene TRBV3-2), with D unresolved. Germline V gene data show CDR1 as LGHDT and CDR2 as YNNKEL (reference sequence). V was trimmed by 1 base and J by 7 bases, leaving 6 bases between them. The CDR3 runs to 12 residues. The CDR3 coding sequence is TGTGCCAGCAGCCAAGTCATTCATACGCAGTATTTT. Translated: CASSQVIHTQYF.

The chain couples TRBV10-3 to TRBJ2-2, with 9 bases aligning to TRBD1. The CDR3 spans 17 residues. The V gene's germline CDR1 is ENHRY and CDR2 SYGVKD. The junction had 7 bases not matched to a gene; V was cut back by 2 bases and J by 3 bases. The DNA for the CDR3 is TGTGCCATCAGTGAGGGCCGGGACAGGGCCGACACCGGGGAGCTGTTTTTT. It codes for CAISEGRDRADTGELFF.

The J gene is TRBJ1-1, the V gene TRBV7-9; D unclear. Germline V gene data show CDR1 as SEHNR and CDR2 as FQNEAQ (reference sequence). The length of the CDR3 is 12 residues. V shed 7 bases and J shed 8 bases, with 14 bases lying between them. CDR3 DNA sequence: TGTGCCAGCATCTCCCAAGTGCGGGAAGCTTTCTTT. This translates into CASISQVREAFF.

This clone was picked up one time. The chain has TRBV7-9 and TRBJ1-5, with 9 bases identical to TRBD1. From germline, CDR1 is SEHNR and CDR2 FQNEAQ (reference sequence). The CDR3 sequence is 15 residues long. Trimming at V came to 4 bases and at J to 1 base, leaving 2 bases not matched to a gene. CDR3 sequence reads: CASSWGQGSNQPQHF. For the CDR3, the DNA is TGTGCCAGCAGCTGGGGACAGGGCAGCAATCAGCCCCAGCATTTT.

The rearrangement links TRBV4-2 to TRBJ1-1; perhaps TRBD1 as D (6 bases). Deletions cut 1 base from V and 1 base from J, with 13 bases between. Germline V gene lookup returns CDR1 LGHNA and CDR2 YNFKEQ. The CDR3 is 16 amino acids. The CDR3 region has the DNA TGTGCCAGCAGCCAAGGATGGGGGCAGGAGAACACTGAAGCTTTCTTT. Its translation is CASSQGWGQENTEAFF.

This chain links TRBV5-1 with TRBJ1-2; 10 nucleotides agree with TRBD1. This CDR3 is 14 amino acids long. Germline CDR1 is SGHRS and CDR2 is YFSETQ. V gave up 0 bases and J gave up 7 bases; unmatched junction bases: 3. The CDR3 DNA reads as TGCGCCAGCAGCTTGGGGACAGGGGGAAGTGGCTACACCTTC. Translation: CASSLGTGGSGYTF.

J is TRBJ2-2 and V is TRBV9; 7 nucleotides line up with TRBD1. The trim removed 3 bases at V and 1 base at J, leaving 9 bases unmatched. The CDR3 has 17 residues. Germline V gene data show CDR1 as SGDLS and CDR2 as YYNGEE. The CDR3: CASSDLQGPRNTGELFF. The DNA for the CDR3 is TGTGCCAGCAGCGATCTACAGGGGCCACGGAACACCGGGGAGCTGTTTTTT.

The chain employs TRBV3-1 (or the pseudogene TRBV3-2) and TRBJ1-2; weak D call: TRBD1 (5 bases). The germline CDR1 and CDR2 sequences are LGHDT and YNNKEL (reference sequence). CDR3 size: 14 residues. V was shortened by 1 base and J by 2 bases, with 8 bases between the two germline ends. CDR3 sequence: CASSQGTRNYGYTF. Here the CDR3 DNA reads TGTGCCAGCAGCCAAGGGACACGGAACTATGGCTACACCTTC.

The genes are TRBV19 and TRBJ1-5; D is uncertain. Germline values: CDR1 LNHDA, CDR2 SQIVND (reference sequence). The CDR3 consists of 15 residues. V gave up 3 bases and J gave up 5 bases, with 14 bases separating them. As DNA, the CDR3 is TGTGCCAGTAGTATCGTATCTATACCATATCAGCCCCAGCATTTT. This codes for CASSIVSIPYQPQHF.

The gene calls are TRBV27 and TRBJ1-2; TRBD1 is a possible D gene (5 bases). Looked up from germline, CDR1 is MNHEY and CDR2 is SMNVEV (reference sequence). Trimming removed 2 bases at V and 4 bases at J, with 14 bases between. This CDR3 spans 15 amino acids. The CDR3 spells CASSLGPGTGYGYTF. As DNA, the CDR3 is TGTGCCAGCAGTTTAGGCCCGGGGACTGGCTATGGCTACACCTTC.

This clone was found once. The J gene is TRBJ1-1, the V gene TRBV5-4; D perhaps matches TRBD1 (5 bases). This CDR3 has 14 amino acids. V lost 5 bases to trimming and J lost 7 bases, with 18 bases between them. The germline V gene has CDR1 SGHNT and CDR2 YYREEE (reference sequence). The CDR3: CASRSNQGSHEAFF. The CDR3, as DNA: TGTGCCAGCAGATCCAATCAGGGATCTCATGAAGCTTTCTTT.

This chain joins TRBV19 and TRBJ1-6; 7 bases are a match to TRBD1. Per the germline V gene, CDR1 is LNHDA and CDR2 is SQIVND (reference sequence). V trimming: 9 bases; J trimming: 6 bases; junction bases outside the gene matches: 8. This CDR3 has 14 amino acids. The CDR3 bases are TGTGCCAGCCGTCAGGGGGGAGCTAATTCACCCCTCCACTTT. Residues: CASRQGGANSPLHF. Full variable domain (rest looked up from reference TRBV19 and TRBJ1-6): DGGITQSPKYLFRKEGQNVTLSCEQNLNHDAMYWYRQDPGQGLRLIYYSQIVNDFQKGDIAEGYSVSREKKESFPLTVTSAQKNPTAFYLCASRQGGANSPLHFGNGTRLTVT.

This clone was seen once. The gene calls are TRBV9 and TRBJ2-2, with 13 nucleotides matching TRBD2. This CDR3 spans 17 amino acids. Germline CDR1 and CDR2: SGDLS and YYNGEE. The ends lost 4 bases at V and 1 base at J; junction bases unmatched: 4. CDR3 in amino acids: CASSSGLAGENTGELFF. CDR3 nucleotides: TGTGCCAGCAGCTCCGGACTAGCGGGGGAGAACACCGGGGAGCTGTTTTTT.

The chain joins TRBV5-4 to TRBJ2-5; 9 bases are a match to TRBD1. Trimming at V came to 3 bases and at J to 4 bases, leaving 1 base not matched to a gene. Germline V gene data show CDR1 as SGHNT and CDR2 as YYREEE (reference sequence). There are 13 residues in the CDR3. The CDR3 region is CASSSTGGETQYF. The CDR3 bases are TGTGCCAGCAGCTCGACAGGGGGAGAGACCCAGTACTTC.

The V call is TRBV9, the J call TRBJ1-5; D is perhaps TRBD1 (5 bases). CDR1 and CDR2 from the germline V gene are SGDLS and YYNGEE. V lost 0 bases, J lost 3 bases, and 10 bases lay in between. The CDR3 loop spans 15 amino acids. CDR3 sequence: CASSVGDSPNQPQHF. Here the CDR3 DNA reads TGTGCCAGCAGCGTAGGAGACAGCCCCAATCAGCCCCAGCATTTT.

V usage is TRBV6-2 or TRBV6-3 and J usage is TRBJ1-1; D perhaps matches TRBD1 (5 bases). This CDR3 has 14 residues. From germline, CDR1 is MNHEY and CDR2 SVGEGT. The V end was cut by 6 bases, the J end by 6 bases, with 17 bases between. The DNA of the CDR3 is TGTGCCAGCAGCCTCCATGGGGGGTATCCTGAAGCTTTCTTT. Amino acid sequence: CASSLHGGYPEAFF.

The rearrangement uses TRBV5-1 and TRBJ2-7; 9 bases are a match to TRBD1. V lost 4 bases, J lost 0 bases, and 11 bases stayed unmatched. The CDR3 is 17 residues long. Germline V gives CDR1 SGHRS, CDR2 YFSETQ. CDR3 in amino acids: CASSRGQGGVGSYEQYF. The CDR3 nucleotides are TGCGCCAGCAGCAGGGGACAGGGAGGAGTGGGCTCCTACGAGCAGTACTTC.

This chain links TRBV5-1 with TRBJ1-4; 8 bases map to TRBD1. CDR1 and CDR2 from the germline V gene are SGHRS and YFSETQ. Losses at the gene ends were 4 bases for V and 3 bases for J; bases not matched to a gene: 5. There are 15 residues in the CDR3. The CDR3 sequence: CASSATGAANEKLFF. The DNA for the CDR3 is TGCGCCAGCAGCGCGACAGGGGCGGCTAATGAAAAACTGTTTTTT.

The chain recombines TRBV27 with TRBJ2-1; 8 positions match TRBD1. CDR3 length: 14 amino acids. V trimming: 0 bases; J trimming: 15 bases; junction bases outside the gene matches: 10. Germline CDR1 reads MNHEY; CDR2 reads SMNVEV (reference sequence). CDR3 amino acids: CASSLSPGGTGPFF. The CDR3 DNA reads as TGTGCCAGCAGTTTATCGCCGGGCGGGACAGGCCCGTTCTTC.

There are a few counts of this clone. The rearrangement joins TRBV6-5 to TRBJ2-2; TRBD2 matches 9 bases. The germline V gene encodes CDR1 MNHEY and CDR2 SVGAGI. V trimming: 4 bases; J trimming: 4 bases; junction bases outside the gene matches: 4. The CDR3 sequence is 15 residues long. The CDR3 DNA is TGTGCCAGCAGTTTAGCGGGGGCGGGCACCGGGGAGCTGTTTTTT. As protein: CASSLAGAGTGELFF.

The V and J genes are TRBV5-8 and TRBJ2-5; TRBD2 matches 13 bases. CDR1 and CDR2 (germline): SGHTS, YDEGEE. This CDR3 region has 15 residues. V lost 1 base and J lost 6; bases outside the gene matches: 3. The CDR3 reads CASSLLLAGGKTQYF. CDR3 bases: TGTGCCAGCAGCTTGTTACTAGCGGGGGGGAAGACCCAGTACTTC.

The chain has TRBV4-3 and TRBJ1-2; maybe TRBD1 (5 bases). This CDR3 has 16 residues. Trimming left V 0 bases short and J 6 bases short, with 17 bases between. The V gene's germline CDR1 is LGHNA and CDR2 YSLEER. The CDR3 bases are TGCGCCAGCAGCCAAGATCCCGCACCTCACAGGAATGGCTACACCTTC. Protein product: CASSQDPAPHRNGYTF.

This rearrangement joins TRBV4-1 to TRBJ2-1, with D maybe TRBD1 (6 bases). Per germline, CDR1 MGHRA and CDR2 YSYEKL. The CDR3 covers 16 residues. The ends were cut back, 1 base at V and 6 bases at J, with 16 bases in the middle. The CDR3 protein is CASSQAPGTTGNEQFF. The CDR3 region has the DNA TGCGCCAGCAGCCAAGCTCCGGGTACGACAGGCAATGAGCAGTTCTTC.